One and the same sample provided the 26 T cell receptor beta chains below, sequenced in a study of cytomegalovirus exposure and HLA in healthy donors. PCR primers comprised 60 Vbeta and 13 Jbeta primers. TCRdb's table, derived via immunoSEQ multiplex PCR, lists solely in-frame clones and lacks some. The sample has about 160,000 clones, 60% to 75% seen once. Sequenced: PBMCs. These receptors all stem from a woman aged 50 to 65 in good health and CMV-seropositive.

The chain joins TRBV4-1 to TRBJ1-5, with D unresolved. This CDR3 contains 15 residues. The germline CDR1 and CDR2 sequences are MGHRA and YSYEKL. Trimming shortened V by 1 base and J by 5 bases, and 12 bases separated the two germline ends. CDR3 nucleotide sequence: TGCGCCAGCAGCCAAGGTGTTATATCGGATCAGCCCCAGCATTTT. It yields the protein CASSQGVISDQPQHF.

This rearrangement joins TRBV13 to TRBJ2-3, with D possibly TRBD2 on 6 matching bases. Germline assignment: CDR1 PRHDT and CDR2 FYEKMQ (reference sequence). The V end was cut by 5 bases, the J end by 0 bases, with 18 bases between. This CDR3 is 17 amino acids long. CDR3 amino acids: CASSPMLPGTSTDTQYF. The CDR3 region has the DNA TGTGCCAGCAGCCCGATGCTTCCGGGGACTAGCACAGATACGCAGTATTTT.

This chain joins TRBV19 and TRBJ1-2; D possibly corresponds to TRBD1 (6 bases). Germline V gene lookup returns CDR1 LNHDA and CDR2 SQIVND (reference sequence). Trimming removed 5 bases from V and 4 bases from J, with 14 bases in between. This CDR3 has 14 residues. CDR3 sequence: CASSPLGTPYGYTF. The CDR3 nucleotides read TGTGCCAGTAGTCCTCTCGGGACACCCTATGGCTACACCTTC.

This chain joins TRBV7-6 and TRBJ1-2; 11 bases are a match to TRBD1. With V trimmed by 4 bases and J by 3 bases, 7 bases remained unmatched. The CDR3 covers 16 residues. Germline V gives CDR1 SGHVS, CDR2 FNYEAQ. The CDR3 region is CASSSGQGAPDYGYTF. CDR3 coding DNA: TGTGCCAGCAGCTCCGGACAGGGGGCCCCGGACTATGGCTACACCTTC.

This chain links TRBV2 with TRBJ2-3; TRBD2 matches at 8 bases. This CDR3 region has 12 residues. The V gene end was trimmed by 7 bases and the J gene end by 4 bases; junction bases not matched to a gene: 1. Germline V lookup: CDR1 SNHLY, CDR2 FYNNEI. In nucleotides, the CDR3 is TGTGCCAGCATGCGGGGGGCAGATACGCAGTATTTT. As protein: CASMRGADTQYF.

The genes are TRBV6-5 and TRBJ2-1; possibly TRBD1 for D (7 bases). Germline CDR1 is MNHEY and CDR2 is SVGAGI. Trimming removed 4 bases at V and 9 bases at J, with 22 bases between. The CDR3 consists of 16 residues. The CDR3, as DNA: TGTGCCAGCAGTTCACCGACTGCGGGACAGACTGGTGAGCAGTTCTTC. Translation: CASSSPTAGQTGEQFF.

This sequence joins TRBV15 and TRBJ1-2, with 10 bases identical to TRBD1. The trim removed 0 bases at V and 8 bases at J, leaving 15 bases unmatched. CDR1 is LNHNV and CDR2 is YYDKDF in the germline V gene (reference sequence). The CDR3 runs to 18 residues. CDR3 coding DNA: TGTGCCACCAGCAGAGATTGGGGGGACAGGGGCGCCATGGGAGGCTACACCTTC. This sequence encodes CATSRDWGDRGAMGGYTF.

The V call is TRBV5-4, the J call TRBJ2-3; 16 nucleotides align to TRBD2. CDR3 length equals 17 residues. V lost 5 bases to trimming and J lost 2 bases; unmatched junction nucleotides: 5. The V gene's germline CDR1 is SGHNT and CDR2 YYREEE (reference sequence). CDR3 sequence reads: CASSKGLAGGPTDTQYF. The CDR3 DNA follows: TGTGCCAGCAGTAAGGGACTAGCGGGGGGGCCCACAGATACGCAGTATTTT.

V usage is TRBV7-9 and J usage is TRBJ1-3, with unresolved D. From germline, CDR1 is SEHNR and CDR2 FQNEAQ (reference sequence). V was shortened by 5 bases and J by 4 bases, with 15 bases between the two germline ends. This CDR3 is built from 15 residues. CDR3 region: CASSQDFPEGNTIYF. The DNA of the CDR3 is TGTGCCAGCAGCCAGGACTTCCCCGAAGGAAACACCATATATTTT.

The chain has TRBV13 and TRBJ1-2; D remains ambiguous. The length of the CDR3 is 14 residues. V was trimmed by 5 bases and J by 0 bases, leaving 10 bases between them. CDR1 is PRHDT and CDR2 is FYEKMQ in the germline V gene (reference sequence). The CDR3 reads CASSPQAANYGYTF. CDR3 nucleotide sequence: TGTGCCAGCAGCCCCCAGGCAGCTAACTATGGCTACACCTTC.

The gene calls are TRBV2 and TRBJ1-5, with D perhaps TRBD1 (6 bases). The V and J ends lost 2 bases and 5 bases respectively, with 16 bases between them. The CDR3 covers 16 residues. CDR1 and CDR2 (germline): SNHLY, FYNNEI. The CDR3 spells CASSERGRGKDQPQHF. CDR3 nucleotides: TGTGCCAGCAGTGAAAGGGGCAGGGGTAAGGATCAGCCCCAGCATTTT. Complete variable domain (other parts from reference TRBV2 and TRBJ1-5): EPEVTQTPSHQVTQMGQEVILRCVPISNHLYFYWYRQILGQKVEFLVSFYNNEISEKSEIFDDQFSVERPDGSNFTLKIRSTKLEDSAMYFCASSERGRGKDQPQHFGDGTRLSIL.

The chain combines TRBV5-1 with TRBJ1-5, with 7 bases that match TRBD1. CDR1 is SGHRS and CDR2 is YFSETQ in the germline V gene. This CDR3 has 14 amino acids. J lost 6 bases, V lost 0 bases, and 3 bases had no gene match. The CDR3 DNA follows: TGCGCCAGCAGCTTGGCGGCAGGGGGTCAGCCCCAGCATTTT. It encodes CASSLAAGGQPQHF.

CDR3 sequence reads: CASSLGDRAYEQYF. CDR3 coding DNA: TGTGCCAGCAGCTTAGGCGACAGAGCCTACGAGCAGTACTTC. This chain connects TRBV5-4 to TRBJ2-7; tentative D call: TRBD1 (5 bases). Germline CDR1 SGHNT, CDR2 YYREEE (reference sequence). With 2 bases removed from V and 2 bases from J, the gap between germline ends came to 11 bases. CDR3 size: 14 residues.

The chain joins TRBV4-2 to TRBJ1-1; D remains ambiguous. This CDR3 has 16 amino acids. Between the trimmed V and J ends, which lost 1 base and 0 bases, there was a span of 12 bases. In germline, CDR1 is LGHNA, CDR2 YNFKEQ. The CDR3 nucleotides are TGTGCCAGCAGCCAAGCGACGGAGGGCTTGAACACTGAAGCTTTCTTT. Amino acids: CASSQATEGLNTEAFF.

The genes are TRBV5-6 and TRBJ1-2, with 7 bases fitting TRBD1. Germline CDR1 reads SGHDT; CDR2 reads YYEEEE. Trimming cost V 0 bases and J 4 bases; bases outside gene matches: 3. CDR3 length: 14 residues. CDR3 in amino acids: CASSLVGGSYGYTF. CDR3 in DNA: TGTGCCAGCAGCTTGGTAGGGGGCTCCTATGGCTACACCTTC.

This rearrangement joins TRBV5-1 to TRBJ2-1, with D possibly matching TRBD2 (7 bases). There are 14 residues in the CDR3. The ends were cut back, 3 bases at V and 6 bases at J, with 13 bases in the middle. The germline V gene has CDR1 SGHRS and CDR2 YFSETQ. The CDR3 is CASSSTGGTNEQFF. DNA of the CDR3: TGCGCCAGCAGCTCAACGGGGGGCACCAATGAGCAGTTCTTC.

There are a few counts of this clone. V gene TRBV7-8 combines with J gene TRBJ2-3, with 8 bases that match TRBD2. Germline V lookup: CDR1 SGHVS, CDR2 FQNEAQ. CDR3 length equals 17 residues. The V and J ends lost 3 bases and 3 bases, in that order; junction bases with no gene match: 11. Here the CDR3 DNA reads TGTGCCAGCAGCTTCGCCTGGGCGGGGGGCGAGACAGATACGCAGTATTTT. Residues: CASSFAWAGGETDTQYF.

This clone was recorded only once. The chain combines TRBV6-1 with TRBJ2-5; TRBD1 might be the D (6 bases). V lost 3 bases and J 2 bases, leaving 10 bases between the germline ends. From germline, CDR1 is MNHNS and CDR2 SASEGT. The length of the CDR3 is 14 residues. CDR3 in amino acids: CASSDRGRQETQYF. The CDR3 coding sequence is TGTGCCAGCAGTGACAGGGGCAGGCAAGAGACCCAGTACTTC.

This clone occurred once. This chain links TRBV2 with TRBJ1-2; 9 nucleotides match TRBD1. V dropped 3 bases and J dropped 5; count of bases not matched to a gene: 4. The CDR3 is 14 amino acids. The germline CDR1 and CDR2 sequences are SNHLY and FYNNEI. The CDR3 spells CASSEQDRGYGYTF. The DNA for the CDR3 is TGTGCCAGCAGTGAGCAGGACAGGGGTTATGGCTACACCTTC.

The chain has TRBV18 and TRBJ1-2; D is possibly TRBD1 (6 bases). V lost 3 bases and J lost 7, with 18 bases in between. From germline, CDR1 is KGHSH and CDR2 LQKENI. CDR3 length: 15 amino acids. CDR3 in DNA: TGTGCCAGCTCACCTGACAGGTTCAAAGAGCGTGGCTACACCTTC. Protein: CASSPDRFKERGYTF.

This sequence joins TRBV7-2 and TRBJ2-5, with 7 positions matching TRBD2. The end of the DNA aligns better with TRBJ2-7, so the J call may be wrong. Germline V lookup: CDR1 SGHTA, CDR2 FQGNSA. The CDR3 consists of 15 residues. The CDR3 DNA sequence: TGTGCCAGCAGCCTCGATCGGGGGGTTTCCTACGAGCAGTACTTC. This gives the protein CASSLDRGVSYEQYF.

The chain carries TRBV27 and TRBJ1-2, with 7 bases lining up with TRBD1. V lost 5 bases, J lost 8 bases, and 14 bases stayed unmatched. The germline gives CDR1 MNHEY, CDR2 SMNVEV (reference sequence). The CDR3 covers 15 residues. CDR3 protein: CASSMAGQFPDGYTF. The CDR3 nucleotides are TGTGCCAGCAGTATGGCGGGACAGTTCCCTGACGGCTACACCTTC.

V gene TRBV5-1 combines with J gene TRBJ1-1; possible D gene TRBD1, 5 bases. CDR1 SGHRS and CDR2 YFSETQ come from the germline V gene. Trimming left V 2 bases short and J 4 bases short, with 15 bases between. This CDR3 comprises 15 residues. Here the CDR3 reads CASSLRSGLGTEAFF. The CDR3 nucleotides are TGCGCCAGCAGCTTACGGTCAGGGTTGGGCACTGAAGCTTTCTTT.

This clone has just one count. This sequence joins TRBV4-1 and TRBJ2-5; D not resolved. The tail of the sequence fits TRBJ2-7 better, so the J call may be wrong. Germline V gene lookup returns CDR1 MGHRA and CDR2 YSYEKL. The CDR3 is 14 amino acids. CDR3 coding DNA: TGCGCCAGCAGCCTAGGAGTGAACTCCTACGAGCAGTACTTC. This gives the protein CASSLGVNSYEQYF.

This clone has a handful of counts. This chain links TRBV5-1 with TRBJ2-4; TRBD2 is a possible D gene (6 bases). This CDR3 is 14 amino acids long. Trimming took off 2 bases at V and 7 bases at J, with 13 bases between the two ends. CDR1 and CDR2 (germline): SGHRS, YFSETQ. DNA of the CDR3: TGCGCCAGCAGCTTCGCGGGATCTGACAACATTCAGTACTTC. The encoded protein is CASSFAGSDNIQYF.

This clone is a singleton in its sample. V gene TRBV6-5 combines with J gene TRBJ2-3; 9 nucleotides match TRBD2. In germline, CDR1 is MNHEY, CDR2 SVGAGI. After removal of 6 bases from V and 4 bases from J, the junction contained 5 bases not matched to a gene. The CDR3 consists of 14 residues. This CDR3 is CASRPGTSSDTQYF. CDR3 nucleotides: TGTGCCAGCAGACCAGGGACTAGCTCAGATACGCAGTATTTT.